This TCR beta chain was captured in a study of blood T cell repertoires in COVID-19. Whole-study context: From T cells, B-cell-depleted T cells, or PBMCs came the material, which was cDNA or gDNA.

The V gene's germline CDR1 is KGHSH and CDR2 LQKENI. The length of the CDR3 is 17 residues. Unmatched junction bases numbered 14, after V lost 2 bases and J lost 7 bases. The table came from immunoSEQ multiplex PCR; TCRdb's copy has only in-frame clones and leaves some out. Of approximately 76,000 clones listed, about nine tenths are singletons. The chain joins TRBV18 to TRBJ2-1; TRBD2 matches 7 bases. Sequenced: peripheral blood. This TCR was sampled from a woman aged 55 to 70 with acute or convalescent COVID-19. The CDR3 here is CASSPRISGGKRNEQFF. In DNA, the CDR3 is TGTGCCAGCTCACCAAGGATTTCCGGGGGGAAGAGGAATGAGCAGTTCTTC.